This T cell receptor (beta chain) was identified in a study of blood T cell repertoires in COVID-19. Study at large: T cells, B-cell-depleted T cells, or PBMCs provided the cDNA or gDNA that served as material.

A single count supports this clone. The V gene's germline CDR1 is SNHLY and CDR2 FYNNEI. This CDR3 comprises 14 residues. The ends lost 8 bases at V and 2 bases at J; junction bases unmatched: 5. The method was immunoSEQ multiplex PCR; TCRdb's version includes in-frame clones alone and lacks a portion of them. There are a few hundred thousand clones in the sample; roughly 80% occur only once, and about 9.4% lies in the top ten. This clonotype originated in a woman older than 75 with acute or convalescent COVID-19. The rearrangement uses TRBV2 and TRBJ2-5, with 10 bases matching TRBD1. Input material: peripheral blood. CDR3 region: CASGMDRGQETQYF. Written as DNA, the CDR3 is TGTGCCAGCGGAATGGACAGGGGGCAAGAGACCCAGTACTTC.